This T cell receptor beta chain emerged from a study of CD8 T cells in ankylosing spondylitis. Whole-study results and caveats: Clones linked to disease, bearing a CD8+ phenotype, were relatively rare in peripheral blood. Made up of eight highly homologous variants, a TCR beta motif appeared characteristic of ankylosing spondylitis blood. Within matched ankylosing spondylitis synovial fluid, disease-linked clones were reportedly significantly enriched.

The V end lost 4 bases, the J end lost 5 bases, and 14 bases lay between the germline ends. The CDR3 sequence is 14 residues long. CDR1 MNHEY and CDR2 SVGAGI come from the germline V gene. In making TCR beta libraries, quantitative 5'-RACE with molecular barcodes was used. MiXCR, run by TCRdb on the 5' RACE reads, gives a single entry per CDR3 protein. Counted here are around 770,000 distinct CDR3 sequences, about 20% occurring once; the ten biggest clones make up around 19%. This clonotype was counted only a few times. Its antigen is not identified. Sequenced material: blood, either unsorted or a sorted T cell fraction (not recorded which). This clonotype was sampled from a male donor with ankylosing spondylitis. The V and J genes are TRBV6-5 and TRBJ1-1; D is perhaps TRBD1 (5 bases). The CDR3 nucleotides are TGTGCCAGCAGTTTTAGGGGTGAGAGGACTGAAGCTTTCTTT. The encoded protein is CASSFRGERTEAFF.